The next 25 T cell receptor beta chains were all read from a single sample in a study of control samples from healthy donors and cancer patients. Clones were sequenced by immunoSEQ multiplex PCR, and TCRdb holds only the in-frame ones, with some missing. Altogether approximately 170,000 clones are present, roughly nine tenths being singletons, with the ten largest covering around 1.4%. The sequencing input was blood. The receptors shown here come from a man aged 25 to 40 in good health.

The rearrangement joins TRBV5-1 to TRBJ2-7, with TRBD1 matching 8 bases. The CDR3 is 13 residues long. Germline V lookup: CDR1 SGHRS, CDR2 YFSETQ. V lost 3 bases, J lost 6 bases, and 5 bases stayed unmatched. As DNA, the CDR3 is TGCGCCAGCAGCTCGGGACAGGCAACCGAGCAGTACTTC. Its protein product is CASSSGQATEQYF. The entire variable domain, with the rest obtained from reference TRBV5-1 and TRBJ2-7, is as follows: KAGVTQTPRYLIKTRGQQVTLSCSPISGHRSVSWYQQTPGQGLQFLFEYFSETQRNKGNFPGRFSGRQFSNSRSEMNVSTLELGDSALYLCASSSGQATEQYFGPGTRLTVT.

This rearrangement joins TRBV19 to TRBJ2-3; D is perhaps TRBD1 (5 bases). Germline values: CDR1 LNHDA, CDR2 SQIVND (reference sequence). The CDR3 extends over 13 amino acids. V gave up 4 bases and J gave up 4 bases, with 9 bases separating them. CDR3 region: CASSNVGPDTQYF. As DNA, the CDR3 is TGTGCCAGTAGTAATGTGGGGCCAGATACGCAGTATTTT.

The chain combines TRBV15 with TRBJ2-5; no definite D call. V lost 0 bases and J lost 5, with 7 bases in between. CDR3 length: 13 residues. The V gene's germline CDR1 is LNHNV and CDR2 YYDKDF (reference sequence). CDR3 protein: CATSRDLTETQYF. CDR3 nucleotides: TGTGCCACCAGCAGAGATCTTACTGAGACCCAGTACTTC.

V gene TRBV7-7 combines with J gene TRBJ2-1, with D maybe TRBD2 (6 bases). The CDR3 loop spans 15 amino acids. Germline V gene sequence: CDR1 SSHAT, CDR2 FNYEAQ (reference sequence). V was clipped by 1 base and J by 5 bases, with 12 bases between them. The CDR3 DNA reads as TGTGCCAGCAGCTTAGATAGCGGACTACACAATGAGCAGTTCTTC. Translating it yields CASSLDSGLHNEQFF.

V is TRBV4-2 and J is TRBJ2-1, with D tentatively TRBD1 (6 bases). The CDR3 has 13 amino acids. CDR1 and CDR2 from the germline V gene are LGHNA and YNFKEQ. Trimming took off 0 bases at V and 11 bases at J, with 11 bases between the two ends. CDR3 sequence (DNA): TGTGCCAGCAGCCAAGATCCCAGGGGTCAGCAGTTCTTC. Amino acids: CASSQDPRGQQFF.

Only one count was recorded for this clone. The chain joins TRBV5-5 to TRBJ1-2; 11 positions match TRBD1. J was trimmed by 8 bases and V by 4 bases; bases with no gene match: 7. Germline CDR1 reads SGHKS; CDR2 reads YYEKEE (reference sequence). This CDR3 is 14 amino acids long. CDR3 in DNA: TGTGCCAGCAGCCCCGGGACAGGGGGTCTGGGCTACACCTTC. Its translation is CASSPGTGGLGYTF.

The chain is built from TRBV19 and TRBJ2-6; D uncertain. Germline V CDR1 and CDR2: LNHDA, SQIVND (reference sequence). The CDR3 is 16 residues long. Trimming removed 7 bases at V and 4 bases at J, with 17 bases between. This chain's CDR3 is CASIPGWGSGANVLTF. In DNA, the CDR3 is TGTGCCAGTATCCCAGGATGGGGATCCGGGGCCAACGTCCTGACTTTC. Together with reference TRBV19 and TRBJ2-6, the CDR3 gives the full variable domain: DGGITQSPKYLFRKEGQNVTLSCEQNLNHDAMYWYRQDPGQGLRLIYYSQIVNDFQKGDIAEGYSVSREKKESFPLTVTSAQKNPTAFYLCASIPGWGSGANVLTFGAGSRLTVL.

The CDR3 spells CASSYGTPGGEAFF. In DNA form, the CDR3 reads TGTGCCAGCAGTTACGGGACCCCGGGCGGTGAAGCTTTCTTT. The chain joins TRBV6-5 to TRBJ1-1; tentatively, D is TRBD1 (5 bases). V gave up 2 bases and J gave up 7 bases, with 14 bases separating them. Germline loops: CDR1 MNHEY, CDR2 SVGAGI. The CDR3 extends over 14 amino acids.

The chain combines TRBV7-9 with TRBJ2-2; no firm D call. CDR3 length equals 12 residues. Germline V CDR1 and CDR2: SEHNR, FQNEAQ (reference sequence). Deletions cut 4 bases from V and 7 bases from J, with 7 bases between. CDR3 sequence (DNA): TGTGCCAGCAGCTACGTTTACGGGGAGCTGTTTTTT. It translates to CASSYVYGELFF.

J is TRBJ2-1 and V is TRBV5-1; 10 bases fit TRBD2. V trimming: 3 bases; J trimming: 7 bases; junction bases outside the gene matches: 7. Looked up from germline, CDR1 is SGHRS and CDR2 is YFSETQ. This CDR3 comprises 15 residues. The CDR3 coding sequence is TGCGCCAGCAGCTCATCCGGGACTAGCGTAAATGAGCAGTTCTTC. Translating it yields CASSSSGTSVNEQFF.

The chain joins TRBV5-1 to TRBJ1-5; D not resolved. With 4 bases removed from V and 2 bases from J, the gap between germline ends came to 13 bases. Germline CDR1 is SGHRS and CDR2 is YFSETQ. This CDR3 comprises 15 residues. CDR3 sequence: CASSVAGVGNQPQHF. CDR3 DNA: TGCGCCAGCAGCGTAGCTGGGGTTGGCAATCAGCCCCAGCATTTT.

With regard to this clone: Distinct nucleotide sequences in the sample also encode this CDR3. This sequence joins TRBV2 and TRBJ1-1, with a tentative D call TRBD1 (5 bases). The CDR3 has 13 amino acids. Per the germline V gene, CDR1 is SNHLY and CDR2 is FYNNEI. The V end lost 6 bases, the J end lost 8 bases, and 16 bases lay between the germline ends. This CDR3 is CASSLGTEVEAFF. The CDR3 DNA reads as TGTGCCAGCAGCCTAGGGACGGAGGTGGAAGCTTTCTTT.

As to this clone: This sample includes further DNA sequences coding for the same CDR3. This chain uses TRBV12-3 or TRBV12-4 with TRBJ1-3, with no clear D. This CDR3 spans 12 amino acids. V was clipped by 3 bases and J by 4 bases, with 4 bases between them. The CDR3 DNA reads TGTGCCAGCAGTTTGGGGGGAAACACCATATATTTT. Translated: CASSLGGNTIYF.

This sequence joins TRBV4-3 and TRBJ1-2; D ambiguous. The V gene's germline CDR1 is LGHNA and CDR2 YSLEER. V dropped 0 bases and J dropped 8 bases, with 13 bases sitting between them. This CDR3 contains 14 residues. CDR3 bases: TGCGCCAGCAGCCAAGATAGGGCGGCCCGCGGCTACACCTTC. As protein: CASSQDRAARGYTF.

The chain recombines TRBV19 with TRBJ1-2; tentatively, D is TRBD1 (6 bases). The CDR3 has 14 amino acids. In germline, CDR1 is LNHDA, CDR2 SQIVND (reference sequence). The V end was cut by 5 bases, the J end by 4 bases, with 14 bases between. CDR3 in DNA: TGTGCCAGTAGTGGACCCACAGGGACCTATGGCTACACCTTC. Translating gives CASSGPTGTYGYTF.

The V call is TRBV7-3, the J call TRBJ1-1; 7 nucleotides line up with TRBD1. V lost 5 bases, J lost 6 bases, and 6 bases stayed unmatched. The CDR3 totals 13 residues. The germline CDR1 and CDR2 sequences are SGHTA and FQGTGA. CDR3 nucleotides: TGTGCCAGCAGCCCAGGGACAGACTCTGAAGCTTTCTTT. Translation gives CASSPGTDSEAFF.

This chain uses TRBV7-9 with TRBJ2-1; either TRBD1 or TRBD2 may supply D (5 bases each). The CDR3 contains 16 residues. Trimming removed 8 bases from V and 12 bases from J, with 29 bases in between. CDR1 is SEHNR and CDR2 is FQNEAQ in the germline V gene (reference sequence). This CDR3 is CASERGAITATMRQFF. The CDR3 region has the DNA TGTGCCAGCGAACGAGGGGCCATCACCGCTACAATGAGGCAGTTCTTC.

This chain connects TRBV19 to TRBJ1-1; TRBD1 matches 7 bases. The germline gives CDR1 LNHDA, CDR2 SQIVND (reference sequence). Germline trimming cut 6 bases from V and 1 base from J; bases unmatched to any gene: 2. This CDR3 spans 13 amino acids. CDR3 residues: CASRDRPNTEAFF. For the CDR3, the DNA is TGTGCCAGTAGGGACAGGCCGAACACTGAAGCTTTCTTT.

This clone was found once. V gene TRBV5-1 combines with J gene TRBJ2-7; 7 bases match TRBD2. This CDR3 comprises 15 residues. CDR1 is SGHRS, CDR2 YFSETQ, per germline. The V and J ends lost 0 bases and 6 bases, in that order; junction bases with no gene match: 9. CDR3 bases: TGCGCCAGCAGCTTGGCTTCAAGCGGGGCCCTCGAGCAGTACTTC. Residues: CASSLASSGALEQYF.

This clone has just one count. This rearrangement joins TRBV18 to TRBJ1-1; perhaps TRBD1 as D (5 bases). The germline V and J ends were trimmed by 1 base and 7 bases, with 13 bases remaining between them. The CDR3 contains 14 residues. Germline loops: CDR1 KGHSH, CDR2 LQKENI. The CDR3, as DNA: TGTGCCAGCTCACCACGGGGAGACGGGGGTGAAGCTTTCTTT. Its translation is CASSPRGDGGEAFF.

On this clone: The same CDR3 arises from other DNA sequences in this sample as well. The rearrangement uses TRBV19 and TRBJ1-1; D gene unclear. CDR1 and CDR2 (germline): LNHDA, SQIVND (reference sequence). The V and J ends lost 3 bases and 0 bases respectively, with 8 bases between them. This CDR3 has 14 residues. The CDR3 reads CASSISGLNTEAFF. The CDR3 DNA reads TGTGCCAGTAGTATCTCAGGCTTGAACACTGAAGCTTTCTTT.

The chain employs TRBV15 and TRBJ1-2; a weak D match, TRBD1 (5 bases). Germline CDR1 reads LNHNV; CDR2 reads YYDKDF (reference sequence). This CDR3 is 12 amino acids long. Trimming shortened V by 3 bases and J by 5 bases, and 7 bases separated the two germline ends. The CDR3 DNA is TGTGCCACCAGCAGTAGACAGTATGGCTACACCTTC. The encoded protein is CATSSRQYGYTF.

This chain connects TRBV3-1 (or the pseudogene TRBV3-2) to TRBJ2-2; D gene unclear. V was trimmed by 3 bases and J by 0 bases, leaving 8 bases between them. Germline loops: CDR1 LGHDT, CDR2 YNNKEL (reference sequence). The CDR3 is 15 residues long. Here the CDR3 DNA reads TGTGCCAGCAGCCACGAGACCACGAACACCGGGGAGCTGTTTTTT. This gives the protein CASSHETTNTGELFF.

The V call is TRBV7-8, the J call TRBJ1-5; a possible D gene is TRBD1 (6 bases). This CDR3 is built from 16 residues. Germline-derived CDR1 and CDR2 are SGHVS and FQNEAQ. The V end was cut by 0 bases, the J end by 0 bases, with 9 bases between. The CDR3: CASSLADSYSNQPQHF. CDR3 coding DNA: TGTGCCAGCAGCTTAGCGGACAGTTATAGCAATCAGCCCCAGCATTTT.

This clone turned up a few times. As DNA, the CDR3 is TGTGCCAGCAGCAAGGGACAGGGGAAATTCTACGAGCAGTACTTC. Translated, it gives CASSKGQGKFYEQYF. J is TRBJ2-7 and V is TRBV6-5; 10 positions match TRBD1. With V trimmed by 6 bases and J by 3 bases, 8 bases remained unmatched. The germline V gene has CDR1 MNHEY and CDR2 SVGAGI. This CDR3 region has 15 residues.